Listed here are 28 T cell receptor beta chains from one sample, sequenced in a study of cytomegalovirus exposure and HLA in healthy donors. In the PCR, 60 Vbeta and 13 Jbeta primers were used. Data came from immunoSEQ multiplex PCR; TCRdb stores just in-frame clones and leaves some out. The table records approximately 160,000 clones, roughly 73% of them present only once. Sequencing input: PBMCs. The receptors were sampled from a male donor in good health and CMV-seronegative.

This chain uses TRBV10-2 with TRBJ1-4; tentative D call: TRBD1 (5 bases). The CDR3 runs 13 residues. Germline CDR1 and CDR2: WSHSY and SAAADI. Trimming took off 8 bases at V and 10 bases at J, with 17 bases between the two ends. CDR3 coding DNA: TGCGCCAGCCGAGGGCGGCTCGGGGGAAAACTGTTTTTT. Protein sequence: CASRGRLGGKLFF.

The chain is built from TRBV4-2 and TRBJ2-7; possible D gene TRBD1, 5 bases. V lost 5 bases and J 0 bases, leaving 20 bases between the germline ends. The CDR3 covers 17 residues. Germline assignment: CDR1 LGHNA and CDR2 YNFKEQ. Here the CDR3 reads CASSSRGRPNSSYEQYF. The CDR3 nucleotides are TGTGCCAGCAGCTCAAGGGGAAGGCCCAACAGCTCCTACGAGCAGTACTTC.

The rearrangement links TRBV4-2 to TRBJ1-3; 11 bases line up with TRBD1. The CDR3 totals 19 residues. The V segment lost 3 bases and the J segment 4 bases; nucleotides outside the gene matches: 14. Germline values: CDR1 LGHNA, CDR2 YNFKEQ. This CDR3 reads CASSHNGGTGGLQGNTIYF. In DNA, the CDR3 is TGTGCCAGCAGCCACAATGGGGGGACAGGGGGACTTCAGGGAAACACCATATATTTT.

CDR3 sequence: CSVRPSGNNEQFF. CDR3 DNA: TGCAGCGTGAGGCCTAGCGGGAACAATGAGCAGTTCTTC. The chain carries TRBV29-1 and TRBJ2-1; 9 nucleotides align to TRBD2. In germline, CDR1 is SQVTM, CDR2 ANQGSEA. Trimming cost V 6 bases and J 5 bases; bases outside gene matches: 5. This CDR3 comprises 13 residues.

The chain links TRBV30 to TRBJ1-6; D might be TRBD1 (5 bases). This CDR3 has 13 residues. Germline V gene data show CDR1 as GTSNPN and CDR2 as SVGIG (reference sequence). V lost 2 bases to trimming and J lost 10 bases, with 12 bases between them. The CDR3 nucleotides are TGTGCCTGGAGTCGGAGACAGAGCTCACCCCTCCACTTT. Amino acids: CAWSRRQSSPLHF.

The chain uses TRBV5-8 and TRBJ2-1; D may be TRBD2 (6 bases). This CDR3 has 13 residues. The germline V gene has CDR1 SGHTS and CDR2 YDEGEE. The V end was cut by 1 base, the J end by 8 bases, with 10 bases between. The CDR3 is CASSLRWGDEQFF. CDR3 sequence (DNA): TGTGCCAGCAGCTTGCGCTGGGGGGATGAGCAGTTCTTC.

V gene TRBV6-5 combines with J gene TRBJ2-7; TRBD2 matches at 9 bases. The length of the CDR3 is 15 residues. Germline loops: CDR1 MNHEY, CDR2 SVGAGI. Losses at the gene ends were 3 bases for V and 3 bases for J; bases not matched to a gene: 6. The chain's CDR3 is CASSYFSGSFYEQYF. The CDR3, as DNA: TGTGCCAGCAGTTATTTTAGCGGGAGTTTCTACGAGCAGTACTTC.

The V call is TRBV15, the J call TRBJ2-5, with TRBD2 identical over 10 bases. Germline V CDR1 and CDR2: LNHNV, YYDKDF (reference sequence). The CDR3 contains 15 residues. V trimming: 0 bases; J trimming: 5 bases; junction bases outside the gene matches: 3. The DNA for the CDR3 is TGTGCCACCAGCAGAGATTCGACTAGCGGGGAGACCCAGTACTTC. Encoded protein: CATSRDSTSGETQYF.

To note about this clone: In the same sample, other DNA sequences code for this CDR3. The V and J genes are TRBV30 and TRBJ2-2; maybe TRBD1 (5 bases). Trimming removed 3 bases at V and 2 bases at J, with 10 bases between. Germline V CDR1 and CDR2: GTSNPN, SVGIG (reference sequence). The CDR3 totals 14 residues. The CDR3 is CAWSLGQNTGELFF. The CDR3 DNA reads as TGTGCCTGGAGCCTCGGACAAAACACCGGGGAGCTGTTTTTT.

V gene TRBV4-1 combines with J gene TRBJ1-1, with D maybe TRBD1 (6 bases). Looked up from germline, CDR1 is MGHRA and CDR2 is YSYEKL. The length of the CDR3 is 15 residues. V lost 3 bases to trimming and J lost 0 bases, with 11 bases between them. CDR3 residues: CASSQGHNMNTEAFF. The CDR3 DNA reads TGCGCCAGCAGCCAGGGACACAATATGAACACTGAAGCTTTCTTT.

The gene calls are TRBV5-6 and TRBJ2-4; D remains ambiguous. This CDR3 region has 16 residues. Per germline, CDR1 SGHDT and CDR2 YYEEEE. The V end lost 0 bases, the J end lost 0 bases, and 10 bases lay between the germline ends. CDR3 sequence: CASSLAPTVAKNIQYF. For the CDR3, the DNA is TGTGCCAGCAGCTTGGCTCCCACAGTAGCCAAAAACATTCAGTACTTC.

This chain links TRBV11-2 with TRBJ1-3; unclear D gene. Germline CDR1 reads SGHAT; CDR2 reads FQNNGV. Trimming pared 3 bases from V and 2 bases from J, leaving 11 bases between. This CDR3 has 15 amino acids. The CDR3 DNA reads TGTGCCAGCAGCTTTACAGCCGCCCCTGGAAACACCATATATTTT. It translates to CASSFTAAPGNTIYF.

This chain joins TRBV4-2 and TRBJ2-7; 15 nucleotides agree with TRBD2. This CDR3 comprises 17 residues. Germline V gives CDR1 LGHNA, CDR2 YNFKEQ. Unmatched junction bases numbered 7, after V lost 1 base and J lost 6 bases. CDR3 amino acids: CASSQGTSGGANGEQYF. The CDR3 nucleotides are TGTGCCAGCAGCCAAGGGACTAGCGGGGGGGCAAATGGCGAGCAGTACTTC.

The chain is built from TRBV2 and TRBJ2-6, with TRBD1 matching over 8 bases. CDR3 length: 16 residues. Germline trimming cut 7 bases from V and 0 bases from J; bases unmatched to any gene: 5. Germline V CDR1 and CDR2: SNHLY, FYNNEI. The CDR3 spells CASNGQGSSGANVLTF. DNA of the CDR3: TGTGCCAGCAACGGACAGGGAAGCTCTGGGGCCAACGTCCTGACTTTC.

A note on this clone: Other DNA sequences from this sample encode an identical CDR3 as well. The J gene is TRBJ2-7, the V gene TRBV6-5; the D gene is possibly TRBD2 (5 bases). V lost 0 bases and J 0 bases, leaving 9 bases between the germline ends. CDR3 length: 15 amino acids. Germline V CDR1 and CDR2: MNHEY, SVGAGI. The CDR3 loop reads CASSYSSVSSYEQYF. The CDR3 DNA reads TGTGCCAGCAGTTACTCTAGCGTTTCCTCCTACGAGCAGTACTTC.

V and J are TRBV27 and TRBJ1-2, with D unclear. Trimming removed 5 bases from V and 2 bases from J, with 12 bases in between. Germline CDR1 reads MNHEY; CDR2 reads SMNVEV (reference sequence). There are 14 residues in the CDR3. CDR3 nucleotides: TGTGCCAGCAGTGCCTCTCTCAGGAACTATGGCTACACCTTC. This sequence encodes CASSASLRNYGYTF.

The sample holds one count of this clone. The chain links TRBV5-5 to TRBJ2-7; D may be TRBD1 (5 bases). The CDR3 loop spans 16 amino acids. V was trimmed by 0 bases and J by 1 base, leaving 14 bases between them. Germline CDR1 and CDR2: SGHKS and YYEKEE (reference sequence). The CDR3 protein is CASSLAPRDWSYEQYF. The CDR3 DNA is TGTGCCAGCAGCTTGGCCCCCAGGGATTGGTCCTACGAGCAGTACTTC.

For the CDR3, the DNA is TGTGCCAGCAGTTCGGGACTAGCGGGAGGCACCGGGGAGCTGTTTTTT. Amino acid sequence: CASSSGLAGGTGELFF. The chain employs TRBV27 and TRBJ2-2, with 15 bases fitting TRBD2. CDR3 length: 16 residues. Trimming took 4 bases from V and 4 from J; bases not matched to a gene: 1. CDR1 and CDR2 (germline): MNHEY, SMNVEV (reference sequence).

The chain combines TRBV4-2 with TRBJ1-6, with D unclear. The CDR3 covers 18 residues. Germline V gene data show CDR1 as LGHNA and CDR2 as YNFKEQ. The V and J ends lost 2 bases and 7 bases respectively, with 21 bases between them. CDR3 protein: CASSQSEVTANLNSPLHF. Written as DNA, the CDR3 is TGTGCCAGCAGCCAAAGCGAGGTGACGGCCAATTTAAATTCACCCCTCCACTTT.

The rearrangement uses TRBV7-3 and TRBJ2-1, with 9 bases matching TRBD2. J was trimmed by 3 bases and V by 1 base; bases with no gene match: 1. In germline, CDR1 is SGHTA, CDR2 FQGTGA. The CDR3 sequence is 15 residues long. The DNA for the CDR3 is TGTGCCAGCAGCTTAATACTAGCGGGCTACAATGAGCAGTTCTTC. Its protein product is CASSLILAGYNEQFF.

This chain links TRBV6-5 with TRBJ2-1; 7 positions match TRBD2. J was trimmed by 6 bases and V by 5 bases; bases with no gene match: 10. The CDR3 has 15 amino acids. Germline V gene lookup returns CDR1 MNHEY and CDR2 SVGAGI. CDR3 in DNA: TGTGCCAGCAGTGTAGGCCAGGGAGGGATCAATGAGCAGTTCTTC. Translated, it gives CASSVGQGGINEQFF.

The chain uses TRBV11-2 and TRBJ1-2; 7 bases align to TRBD1. The germline V gene encodes CDR1 SGHAT and CDR2 FQNNGV. Trimming at V came to 5 bases and at J to 4 bases, leaving 1 base not matched to a gene. The CDR3 is 12 residues long. CDR3 sequence: CASSRDSYGYTF. For the CDR3, the DNA is TGTGCCAGCAGCCGGGACAGCTATGGCTACACCTTC.

This clone appeared once. The chain uses TRBV5-1 and TRBJ2-3; 8 bases agree with TRBD2. The CDR3 is made up of 16 amino acids. The germline CDR1 and CDR2 sequences are SGHRS and YFSETQ. Trimming cost V 1 base and J 2 bases; bases outside gene matches: 6. The CDR3 nucleotides read TGCGCCAGCAGCTTGCGGTTAGCGGGGCCCACAGATACGCAGTATTTT. This gives the protein CASSLRLAGPTDTQYF.

This clone was seen only once. The chain couples TRBV7-2 to TRBJ1-1, with 7 bases lining up with TRBD1. CDR3 length: 15 residues. Germline V CDR1 and CDR2: SGHTA, FQGNSA. Trimming cost V 2 bases and J 8 bases; bases outside gene matches: 11. The CDR3 region is CASSLHTGVGAEAFF. The DNA of the CDR3 is TGTGCCAGCAGCTTACACACAGGGGTCGGGGCCGAAGCTTTCTTT.

The chain carries TRBV25-1 and TRBJ1-4; the D gene is possibly TRBD1 (5 bases). The V gene's germline CDR1 is MGHDK and CDR2 SYGVNS. There are 14 residues in the CDR3. V was shortened by 3 bases and J by 8 bases, with 13 bases between the two germline ends. For the CDR3, the DNA is TGTGCCAGCAGTGAGGGCCAGGGTGACGAAAAACTGTTTTTT. Translating gives CASSEGQGDEKLFF.

The rearrangement joins TRBV6-6 to TRBJ2-7, with D hard to call. The germline V and J ends were trimmed by 0 bases and 3 bases, with 15 bases remaining between them. The CDR3 covers 16 residues. Germline V gene data show CDR1 as MNHNY and CDR2 as SVGAGI (reference sequence). CDR3 in amino acids: CASSYSTLGSVYEQYF. In DNA form, the CDR3 reads TGTGCCAGCAGTTACTCCACCCTCGGGTCGGTCTACGAGCAGTACTTC.

The chain employs TRBV18 and TRBJ2-5; 10 bases line up with TRBD1. Germline trimming cut 6 bases from V and 4 bases from J; bases unmatched to any gene: 5. The CDR3 is made up of 14 amino acids. Per the germline V gene, CDR1 is KGHSH and CDR2 is LQKENI. The chain's CDR3 is CASSAGQGGETQYF. CDR3 sequence (DNA): TGTGCCAGCTCGGCTGGACAGGGGGGAGAGACCCAGTACTTC. The full variable domain, its missing parts supplied by reference TRBV18 and TRBJ2-5, is NAGVMQNPRHLVRRRGQEARLRCSPMKGHSHVYWYRQLPEEGLKFMVYLQKENIIDESGMPKERFSAEFPKEGPSILRIQQVVRGDSAAYFCASSAGQGGETQYFGPGTRLLVL.

This chain links TRBV29-1 with TRBJ2-7; weak D call: TRBD1 (6 bases). V lost 4 bases and J lost 2, with 6 bases in between. The CDR3 has 11 amino acids. The germline V gene encodes CDR1 SQVTM and CDR2 ANQGSEA. The CDR3 coding sequence is TGCAGCGTTGGACAGGCCTACGAGCAGTACTTC. It translates to CSVGQAYEQYF.